The text below deals with one T cell receptor (beta chain). These data belong to a study of blood T cell repertoires in COVID-19. Overall study context: The United States, Italy and Spain supplied acute and convalescent COVID-19 samples.

The study recruited people aged roughly 18 to 95 years across 24 US areas. Participants were placed into cohorts based on the clinical history they reported. Profiled with immunoSEQ multiplex PCR; TCRdb holds only in-frame clones, not every one. The data contain about 180,000 clones, 84% of them seen just once; the ten biggest clones take up roughly 15%. Sequenced material: PBMCs or T cells enriched from blood (not recorded which). The receptor was isolated from a man in his fifties who had recovered from COVID-19.

The CDR3 coding sequence is TGTGCCAGCAGTCAAAGGGAGGAGACCCAGTACTTC. The encoded protein is CASSQREETQYF. This chain connects TRBV7-9 to TRBJ2-5; a possible D gene is TRBD2 (5 bases). Trimming stripped 6 bases from V and 5 bases from J, with 10 bases between. From germline, CDR1 is SEHNR and CDR2 FQNEAQ (reference sequence). The CDR3 extends over 12 amino acids.